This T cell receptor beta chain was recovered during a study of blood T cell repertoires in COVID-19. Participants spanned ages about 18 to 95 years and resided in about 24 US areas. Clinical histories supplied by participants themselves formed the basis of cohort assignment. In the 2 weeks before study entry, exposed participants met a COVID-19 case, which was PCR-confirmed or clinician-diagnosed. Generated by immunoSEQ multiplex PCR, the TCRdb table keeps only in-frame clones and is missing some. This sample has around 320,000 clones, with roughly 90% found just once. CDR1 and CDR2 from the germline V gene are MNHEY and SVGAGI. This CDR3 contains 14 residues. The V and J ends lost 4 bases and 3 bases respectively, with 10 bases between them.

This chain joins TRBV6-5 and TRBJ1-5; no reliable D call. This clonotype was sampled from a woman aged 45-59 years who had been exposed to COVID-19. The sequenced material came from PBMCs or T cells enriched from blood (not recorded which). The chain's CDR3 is CASSSTTTNQPQHF. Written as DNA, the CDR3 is TGTGCCAGCAGTTCTACTACGACCAATCAGCCCCAGCATTTT.